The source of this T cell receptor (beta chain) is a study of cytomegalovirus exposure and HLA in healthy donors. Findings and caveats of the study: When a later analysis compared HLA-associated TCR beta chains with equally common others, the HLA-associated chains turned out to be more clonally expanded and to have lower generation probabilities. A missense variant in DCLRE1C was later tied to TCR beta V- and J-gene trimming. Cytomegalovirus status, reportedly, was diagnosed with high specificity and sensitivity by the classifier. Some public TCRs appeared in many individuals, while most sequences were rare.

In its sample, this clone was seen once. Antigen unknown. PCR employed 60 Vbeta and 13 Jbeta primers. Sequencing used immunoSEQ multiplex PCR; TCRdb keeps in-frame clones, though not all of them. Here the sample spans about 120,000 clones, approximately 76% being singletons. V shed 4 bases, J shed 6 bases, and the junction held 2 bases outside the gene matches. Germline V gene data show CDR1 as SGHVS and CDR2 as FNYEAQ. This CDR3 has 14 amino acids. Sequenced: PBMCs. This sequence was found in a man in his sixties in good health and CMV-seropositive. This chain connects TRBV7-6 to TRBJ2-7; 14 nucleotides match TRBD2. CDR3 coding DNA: TGTGCCAGCAGCTATGGGACTAGCGGGAGCGAGCAGTACTTC. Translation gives CASSYGTSGSEQYF.